These 14 T cell receptor beta chains originate from one sample sequenced in a study of blood T cell repertoires in COVID-19. The table came from immunoSEQ multiplex PCR; TCRdb's copy has only in-frame clones and leaves some out. The sample consists of around 230,000 clones, approximately 88% of them appearing once. Sequenced material: PBMCs or T cells enriched from blood (not recorded which). Source of these receptors: a young man with acute COVID-19.

This rearrangement joins TRBV18 to TRBJ2-3; possibly TRBD1 for D (8 bases). The CDR3 has 16 residues. The V end lost 3 bases, the J end lost 1 base, and 14 bases lay between the germline ends. Germline V lookup: CDR1 KGHSH, CDR2 LQKENI. CDR3 DNA: TGTGCCAGCTCACCCGGACAGGGAGGGGGCACAGATACGCAGTATTTT. It codes for CASSPGQGGGTDTQYF. Complete variable domain (other parts from reference TRBV18 and TRBJ2-3): NAGVMQNPRHLVRRRGQEARLRCSPMKGHSHVYWYRQLPEEGLKFMVYLQKENIIDESGMPKERFSAEFPKEGPSILRIQQVVRGDSAAYFCASSPGQGGGTDTQYFGPGTRLTVL.

The genes are TRBV24-1 and TRBJ2-1; 16 bases are shared with TRBD2. The CDR3 contains 17 residues. CDR1 is KGHDR and CDR2 is SFDVKD in the germline V gene. V shed 3 bases, J shed 8 bases, and the junction held 6 bases outside the gene matches. The CDR3: CATSDPGLAGGPYEQFF. The CDR3 region has the DNA TGTGCCACCAGTGATCCGGGACTAGCGGGAGGGCCTTATGAGCAGTTCTTC.

This rearrangement joins TRBV2 to TRBJ2-3; no firm D call. The CDR3 runs to 12 residues. The ends were cut back, 8 bases at V and 7 bases at J, with 13 bases in the middle. CDR1 SNHLY and CDR2 FYNNEI come from the germline V gene. The CDR3 DNA follows: TGTGCCAGCCGACGTGACTCCCATACGCAGTATTTT. As protein: CASRRDSHTQYF.

This chain connects TRBV5-1 to TRBJ1-1; tentatively, D is TRBD1 (5 bases). CDR1 and CDR2 from the germline V gene are SGHRS and YFSETQ. This CDR3 is built from 14 residues. The V end lost 7 bases, the J end lost 0 bases, and 13 bases lay between the germline ends. CDR3 sequence (DNA): TGCGCCAGCTCCCGGGACTCCCTGAACACTGAAGCTTTCTTT. Protein: CASSRDSLNTEAFF.

In its sample, this clone was seen many times. This chain uses TRBV30 with TRBJ2-7, with 8 nucleotides matching TRBD1. Germline trimming cut 1 base from V and 3 bases from J; bases unmatched to any gene: 5. Germline V gene lookup returns CDR1 GTSNPN and CDR2 SVGIG (reference sequence). This CDR3 spans 14 amino acids. CDR3 loop: CAWSEGTGHYEQYF. Written as DNA, the CDR3 is TGTGCCTGGAGTGAAGGGACAGGACACTACGAGCAGTACTTC. The full variable domain, with the rest looked up from reference TRBV30 and TRBJ2-7, is SQTIHQWPATLVQPVGSPLSLECTVEGTSNPNLYWYRQAAGRGLQLLFYSVGIGQISSEVPQNLSASRPQDRQFILSSKKLLLSDSGFYLCAWSEGTGHYEQYFGPGTRLTVT.

The chain employs TRBV28 and TRBJ1-2; tentative D call: TRBD1 (6 bases). There are 15 residues in the CDR3. Trimming shortened V by 7 bases and J by 6 bases, and 21 bases separated the two germline ends. The germline CDR1 and CDR2 sequences are MDHEN and SYDVKM. The CDR3 reads CASTTGPSLENGYTF. The CDR3 bases are TGTGCCAGCACAACAGGGCCATCGCTCGAAAATGGCTACACCTTC.

A single count supports this clone. The chain employs TRBV19 and TRBJ1-5, with 12 positions matching TRBD1. This CDR3 contains 14 residues. Germline trimming cut 4 bases from V and 7 bases from J; bases unmatched to any gene: 2. From germline, CDR1 is LNHDA and CDR2 SQIVND (reference sequence). In DNA, the CDR3 is TGTGCCAGTAGTACAGGGACAGGGGGCCAGCCCCAGCATTTT. Translation gives CASSTGTGGQPQHF.

V is TRBV30 and J is TRBJ2-1; weak D call: TRBD2 (6 bases). The CDR3 totals 14 residues. Trimming pared 1 base from V and 5 bases from J, leaving 12 bases between. Per germline, CDR1 GTSNPN and CDR2 SVGIG (reference sequence). CDR3 amino acids: CAWSAGVLHNEQFF. CDR3 DNA sequence: TGTGCCTGGAGTGCGGGGGTTTTGCACAATGAGCAGTTCTTC.

CDR3 region: CSVIGTGGYEQYF. The CDR3 DNA is TGCAGCGTTATCGGGACAGGGGGCTACGAGCAGTACTTC. V and J are TRBV29-1 and TRBJ2-7; 11 bases are shared with TRBD1. This CDR3 has 13 amino acids. Per the germline V gene, CDR1 is SQVTM and CDR2 is ANQGSEA. With V trimmed by 5 bases and J by 3 bases, 3 bases remained unmatched.

This sequence joins TRBV11-2 and TRBJ2-6; D is perhaps TRBD1 (5 bases). Germline CDR1 and CDR2: SGHAT and FQNNGV. V was trimmed by 1 base and J by 2 bases, leaving 6 bases between them. This CDR3 comprises 15 residues. The DNA of the CDR3 is TGTGCCAGCAGCTTAGGCAGGGCTGGGGCCAACGTCCTGACTTTC. Residues: CASSLGRAGANVLTF.

The chain recombines TRBV6-4 with TRBJ2-1; 7 bases map to TRBD2. From germline, CDR1 is MRHNA and CDR2 SNTAGT. V shed 6 bases and J 4 bases; nucleotides not matched to a gene: 12. There are 16 residues in the CDR3. The CDR3 reads CASRARLAGAYNEQFF. Written as DNA, the CDR3 is TGTGCCAGCAGGGCCAGGTTAGCGGGTGCTTACAATGAGCAGTTCTTC.

The chain carries TRBV29-1 and TRBJ1-1, with D possibly TRBD1 on 5 matching bases. From germline, CDR1 is SQVTM and CDR2 ANQGSEA. V lost 4 bases and J 9 bases, leaving 18 bases between the germline ends. The CDR3 extends over 13 amino acids. CDR3 bases: TGCAGCGTTGCAGGAGCGACAGCCTCTCAAGCTTTCTTT. This codes for CSVAGATASQAFF. The entire variable domain, with the rest obtained from reference TRBV29-1 and TRBJ1-1, is as follows: SAVISQKPSRDICQRGTSLTIQCQVDSQVTMMFWYRQQPGQSLTLIATANQGSEATYESGFVIDKFPISRPNLTFSTLTVSNMSPEDSSIYLCSVAGATASQAFFGQGTRLTVV.

The gene calls are TRBV6-5 and TRBJ2-3, with 9 bases that match TRBD2. The ends lost 0 bases at V and 5 bases at J; junction bases unmatched: 6. The CDR3 consists of 16 residues. Germline V gene sequence: CDR1 MNHEY, CDR2 SVGAGI. The CDR3 here is CASSYSLAGTVDTQYF. The DNA of the CDR3 is TGTGCCAGCAGTTACTCCCTAGCGGGAACAGTAGATACGCAGTATTTT.

CDR3 region: CASSRRDYLNRSGANVLTF. CDR3 sequence (DNA): TGTGCCAGCAGTAGACGGGACTATTTGAATCGCTCTGGGGCCAACGTCCTGACTTTC. The chain carries TRBV28 and TRBJ2-6; 7 bases match TRBD2. V trimming: 5 bases; J trimming: 0 bases; junction bases outside the gene matches: 13. Germline-derived CDR1 and CDR2 are MDHEN and SYDVKM. This CDR3 contains 19 residues.